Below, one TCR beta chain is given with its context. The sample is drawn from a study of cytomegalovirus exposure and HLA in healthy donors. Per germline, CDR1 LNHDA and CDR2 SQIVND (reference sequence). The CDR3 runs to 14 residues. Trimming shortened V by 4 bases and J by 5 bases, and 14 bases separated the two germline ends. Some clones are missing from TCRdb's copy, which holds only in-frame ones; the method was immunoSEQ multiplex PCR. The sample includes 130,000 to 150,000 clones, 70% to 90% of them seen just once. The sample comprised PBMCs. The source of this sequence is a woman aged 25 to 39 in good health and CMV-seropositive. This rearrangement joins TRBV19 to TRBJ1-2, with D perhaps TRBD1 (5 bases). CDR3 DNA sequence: TGTGCCAGTAGTACCAGACAGAGCCTATATGGCTACACCTTC. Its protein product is CASSTRQSLYGYTF.